Described below is a single TCR beta chain sequence and its context. The time point is: peripheral blood 6 weeks after treatment start. Locally advanced or metastatic urothelial carcinoma was present in patients. The data were taken from a study of PD-L1 blockade in urothelial cancer. Across the whole study: Blood was analyzed 3 weeks (second dose) and 6 weeks after treatment start. A median approximately 150,000 T cells were found in blood samples.

Trimming pared 5 bases from V and 1 base from J, leaving 11 bases between. In germline, CDR1 is MNHEY, CDR2 SVGAGI. The CDR3 is made up of 14 amino acids. A spike-in of synthetic TCR analog templates was added to each PCR. Profiling relied on immunoSEQ multiplex PCR, and the TCRdb table lists in-frame clones only, not all of them. The data contain about 110,000 clones, approximately 90% of them singletons. This TCR was sampled from a man aged 55 to 70 with urothelial cancer. The sequencing used PBMCs, collected around atezolizumab (anti-PD-L1) treatment. The V call is TRBV6-5, the J call TRBJ1-1; D is perhaps TRBD1 (5 bases). Here the CDR3 DNA reads TGTGCCAGCAGTCAGGGAAAATCGAACACTGAAGCTTTCTTT. Translating gives CASSQGKSNTEAFF.